The source of this T cell receptor (beta chain) is a study of response to subunit inactivated influenza vaccine (dated by TCRdb to 2016 to 2018). In terms of the full investigation: Deep quantitative profiling of the T cell receptor repertoire was used in the study to follow responses to a trivalent subunit inactivated influenza vaccine. Findings and caveats that apply to the study as a whole: The authors suggested that each seasonal influenza vaccination may recruit only a limited number of new T cells.

Libraries were made using RT-PCR. Sequencing was performed on an Illumina HiSeq 2500. TCRdb trimmed public reads at Q25 via fastp, called clones via MiXCR and kept in-frame beta chains. Each entry merges the rows of one CDR3 protein and shows their most common DNA and genes. Counted in this sample were roughly 780,000 distinct CDR3 sequences; about 18% of them appeared once. The leading ten clones occupy roughly 10% of the sample. The CDR3 spans 16 residues, from the cysteine through the phenylalanine. Left in the record is the CDR3 DNA by itself, 48 bases read in frame from the first base. The germline V gene (reference sequence) yields SEHNR for CDR1 and FQNEAQ for CDR2. The V end gives up 7 bases and the J end 1 base, leaving 9 bases in the junction not matched to a gene. For this clonotype: Its antigen remains unidentified. No quality values exist for individual bases; no much larger clone is one base distant.

The TCR sequence derives from a man aged 50-60 years who received an inactivated influenza vaccine. Donor details come from another sample of the same person, matched by shared clones. Sequences were derived from PBMCs from blood, sampled 4 to 6 days after vaccination. The rearrangement combines TRBV7-9 with TRBJ2-5; TRBD1 agrees with 10 junctional bases. The CDR3 reads as follows: CASTRLWTGGQETQYF. The sequenced DNA is TGTGCCAGCACACGCCTGTGGACAGGGGGCCAAGAGACCCAGTACTTC.